The T cell receptor beta chain under discussion was sequenced for a study of cytomegalovirus exposure and HLA in healthy donors. Here immunoSEQ multiplex PCR was the method, and the copy in TCRdb shows in-frame clones only, minus some. This sample has about 70,000 clones, with 80% to 95% found just once. Trimming shortened V by 7 bases and J by 6 bases, and 5 bases separated the two germline ends. The CDR3 runs to 10 residues. Per germline, CDR1 SNHLY and CDR2 FYNNEI. Regarding the study as a whole: Specificity of three CMV-associated chains for CMV antigens was verified in vitro. It was reported that the classifier diagnosed cytomegalovirus status with high specificity and sensitivity in both the original and validation cohorts. Subsequent analysis of the roughly 120 validation repertoires found a tendency for first-cohort TCR clusters to co-occur. The study put 150 or so TCR beta chains on its list as cytomegalovirus-associated.

Notes on this clone: Its antigen remains unidentified.

The rearrangement uses TRBV2 and TRBJ2-3; no clear D gene. The material sequenced was PBMCs. This TCR was sampled from a man younger than 30 in good health and CMV-seropositive. CDR3 region: CASIFDTQYF. The CDR3 DNA reads TGTGCCAGCATCTTCGATACGCAGTATTTT.